The entry that follows covers one TCR beta chain sequence. The antigen is undetermined. Germline CDR1 and CDR2: LNHDA and SQIVND (reference sequence). V was clipped by 10 bases and J by 9 bases; unmatched bases: 9. CDR3 length equals 12 residues. This sample was included in a study of immune evolution from preneoplasia to lung adenocarcinoma. Study background: HLA loss of heterozygosity: under 7.5% AIS, about 14% MIA, around 35% ADC, none AAH.

Only in-frame clones appear in the TCRdb table, and some are missing; sequencing was by immunoSEQ multiplex PCR. There are about 26,000 clones in the sample; 74% occur only once, and 5% to 7% lies in the top ten. Overall study results and limits: Later-stage lesions appeared to have more T cells, more diversity, less clonality.

The sequencing input was FFPE invasive lung adenocarcinoma tissue. The chain employs TRBV19 and TRBJ2-4, with TRBD1 matching 7 bases. The origin of this receptor is a person aged 55-75 years with invasive lung adenocarcinoma. Some clones in this sample may be carry-over from other donors' samples. The CDR3 sequence is CATRQGASIQYF. The CDR3, as DNA: TGTGCCACCAGACAGGGTGCCTCCATTCAGTACTTC.